One sample yielded the 7 T cell receptor beta chains listed below, sequenced in a study of blood T cell repertoires in COVID-19. Produced via immunoSEQ multiplex PCR; TCRdb's table is partial and in-frame only. The top ten clones hold 1.1% of a sample with approximately 150,000 clones, 70% to 90% of them seen once. The sequenced sample was peripheral blood. Receptors originate from a man in his forties or fifties with acute or convalescent COVID-19.

The chain recombines TRBV5-3 with TRBJ1-1, with 7 bases fitting TRBD1. TRBV5-3 is annotated as an ORF whose role is uncertain. Trimming took 2 bases from V and 2 from J; bases not matched to a gene: 12. The length of the CDR3 is 17 residues. The CDR3 nucleotides read TGTGCCAGAAGCTTTGTCCAGGGGGGTACATTCAACACTGAAGCTTTCTTT. Translating it yields CARSFVQGGTFNTEAFF.

This chain connects TRBV9 to TRBJ1-3, with 7 nucleotides matching TRBD1. Losses at the gene ends were 3 bases for V and 3 bases for J; bases not matched to a gene: 12. Germline V gives CDR1 SGDLS, CDR2 YYNGEE. The CDR3 length is 17 residues. The CDR3 nucleotides are TGTGCCAGCAGCGCCTTACAGGGGCTAAGAGTTGGAAACACCATATATTTT. It translates to CASSALQGLRVGNTIYF.

The chain carries TRBV5-1 and TRBJ1-4; D gene unclear. V was clipped by 6 bases and J by 0 bases, with 6 bases between them. The CDR3 consists of 13 residues. CDR1 is SGHRS and CDR2 is YFSETQ in the germline V gene. As DNA, the CDR3 is TGCGCCAGCAAAACTGCAACTAATGAAAAACTGTTTTTT. Amino acid sequence: CASKTATNEKLFF.

The J gene is TRBJ1-5, the V gene TRBV12-3 or TRBV12-4, with D perhaps matching TRBD1 (5 bases). Trimming took off 5 bases at V and 7 bases at J, with 12 bases between the two ends. CDR3 length: 13 amino acids. This chain's CDR3 is CASSLTENQPQHF. The CDR3 DNA is TGTGCCAGCAGTCTGACAGAAAACCAGCCCCAGCATTTT.

The chain employs TRBV19 and TRBJ1-6; unclear D gene. Germline CDR1 is LNHDA and CDR2 is SQIVND (reference sequence). Trimming removed 5 bases at V and 7 bases at J, with 6 bases between. The CDR3 covers 12 residues. In nucleotides, the CDR3 is TGTGCCAGTAGTCGGTTGAATTCACCCCTCCACTTT. This translates into CASSRLNSPLHF.

The chain links TRBV19 to TRBJ2-3; TRBD2 might be the D (5 bases). Germline lookup yields CDR1 LNHDA and CDR2 SQIVND (reference sequence). The V end was cut by 4 bases, the J end by 4 bases, with 15 bases between. The CDR3 has 15 residues. CDR3 residues: CASSRTREGADTQYF. The CDR3 DNA reads as TGTGCCAGTAGTAGGACTCGAGAGGGCGCAGATACGCAGTATTTT.

The V call is TRBV19, the J call TRBJ2-3, with TRBD2 matching over 9 bases. The V gene end was trimmed by 3 bases and the J gene end by 3 bases; junction bases not matched to a gene: 7. Germline CDR1 reads LNHDA; CDR2 reads SQIVND (reference sequence). The CDR3 is made up of 16 amino acids. CDR3 in amino acids: CASSMGLAGNTDTQYF. The CDR3 coding sequence is TGTGCCAGTAGTATGGGCCTAGCGGGGAATACAGATACGCAGTATTTT.